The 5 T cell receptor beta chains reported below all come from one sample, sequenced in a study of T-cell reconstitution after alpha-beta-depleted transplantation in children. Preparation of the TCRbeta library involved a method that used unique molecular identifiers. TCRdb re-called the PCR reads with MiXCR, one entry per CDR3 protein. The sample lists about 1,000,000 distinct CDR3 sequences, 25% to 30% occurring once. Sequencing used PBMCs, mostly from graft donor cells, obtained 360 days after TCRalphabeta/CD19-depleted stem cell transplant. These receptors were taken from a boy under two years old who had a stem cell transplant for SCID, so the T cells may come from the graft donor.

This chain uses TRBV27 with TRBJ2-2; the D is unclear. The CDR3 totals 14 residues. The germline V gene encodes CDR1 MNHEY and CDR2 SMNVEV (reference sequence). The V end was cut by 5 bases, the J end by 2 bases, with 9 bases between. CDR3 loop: CASSPDANTGELFF. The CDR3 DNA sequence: TGTGCCAGCAGTCCCGACGCCAACACCGGGGAGCTGTTTTTT.

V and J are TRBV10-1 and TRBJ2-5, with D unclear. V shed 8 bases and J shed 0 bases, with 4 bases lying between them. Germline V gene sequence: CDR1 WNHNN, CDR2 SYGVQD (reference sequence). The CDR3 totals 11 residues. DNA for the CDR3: TGCGCCAGCGGGGACCAAGAGACCCAGTACTTC. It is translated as CASGDQETQYF.

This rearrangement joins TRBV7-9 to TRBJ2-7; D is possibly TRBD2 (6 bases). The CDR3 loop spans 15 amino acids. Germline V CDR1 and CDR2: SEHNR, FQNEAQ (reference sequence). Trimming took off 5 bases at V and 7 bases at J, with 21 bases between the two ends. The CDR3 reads CASSPRGLATREQYF. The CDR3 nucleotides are TGTGCCAGCAGCCCCCGAGGGCTAGCGACAAGAGAGCAGTACTTC. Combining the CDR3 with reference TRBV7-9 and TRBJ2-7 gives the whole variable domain DTGVSQNPRHKITKRGQNVTFRCDPISEHNRLYWYRQTLGQGPEFLTYFQNEAQLEKSRLLSDRFSAERPKGSFSTLEIQRTEQGDSAMYLCASSPRGLATREQYFGPGTRLTVT.

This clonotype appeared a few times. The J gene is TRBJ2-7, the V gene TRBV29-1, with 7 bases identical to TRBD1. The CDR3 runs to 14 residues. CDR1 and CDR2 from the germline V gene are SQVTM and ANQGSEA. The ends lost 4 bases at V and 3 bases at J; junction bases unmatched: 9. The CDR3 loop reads CSVGGDSGGYEQYF. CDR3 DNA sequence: TGCAGCGTTGGAGGGGACAGCGGAGGCTACGAGCAGTACTTC.

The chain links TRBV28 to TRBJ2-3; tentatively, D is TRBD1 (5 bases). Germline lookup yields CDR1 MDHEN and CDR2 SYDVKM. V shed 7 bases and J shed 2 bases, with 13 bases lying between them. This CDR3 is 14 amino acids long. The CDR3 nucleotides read TGTGCCAGCACCTGGCAGGGTCTCACAGATACGCAGTATTTT. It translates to CASTWQGLTDTQYF.